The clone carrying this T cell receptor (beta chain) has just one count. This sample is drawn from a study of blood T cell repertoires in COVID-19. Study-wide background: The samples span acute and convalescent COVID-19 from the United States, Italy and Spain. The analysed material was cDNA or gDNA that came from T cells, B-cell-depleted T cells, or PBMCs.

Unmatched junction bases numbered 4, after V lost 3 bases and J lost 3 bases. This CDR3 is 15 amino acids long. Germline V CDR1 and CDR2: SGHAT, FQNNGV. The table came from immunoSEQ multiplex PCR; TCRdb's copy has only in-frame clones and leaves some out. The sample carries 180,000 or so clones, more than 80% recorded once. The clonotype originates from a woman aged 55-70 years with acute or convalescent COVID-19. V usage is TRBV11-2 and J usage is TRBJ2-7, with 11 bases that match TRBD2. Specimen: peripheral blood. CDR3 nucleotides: TGTGCCAGCAGCTTCGGGACTAGCGGATTCTACGAGCAGTACTTC. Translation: CASSFGTSGFYEQYF.